This T cell receptor (beta chain) was sequenced for a study of blood T cell repertoires in COVID-19. Sequenced by immunoSEQ multiplex PCR; TCRdb stores in-frame clones only, minus some. Seen here are about 74,000 clones, 90% observed once, and the top ten hold over 1.2%. The V and J ends lost 4 bases and 2 bases, in that order; junction bases with no gene match: 12. Germline V gene data show CDR1 as SGHTA and CDR2 as FQGTGA. This CDR3 spans 18 amino acids. The sequenced sample was peripheral blood. The sequence derives from a man between 45 and 60 years old with acute or convalescent COVID-19. The chain carries TRBV7-3 and TRBJ2-5, with TRBD2 matching over 11 bases. CDR3 nucleotides: TGTGCCAGCAGCTCGGACCTGCAGACTAGCGGGGCACAAGAGACCCAGTACTTC. Its translation: CASSSDLQTSGAQETQYF.